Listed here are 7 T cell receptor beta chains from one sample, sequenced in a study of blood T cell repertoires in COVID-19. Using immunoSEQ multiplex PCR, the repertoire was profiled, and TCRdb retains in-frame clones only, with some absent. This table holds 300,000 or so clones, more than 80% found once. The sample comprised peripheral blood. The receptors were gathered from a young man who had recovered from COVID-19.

CDR3 nucleotides: TGCGCCAGCCCTAGGACAGATACGCAGTATTTT. Translation: CASPRTDTQYF. V is TRBV10-1 and J is TRBJ2-3; no definite D call. This CDR3 spans 11 amino acids. Trimming left V 8 bases short and J 3 bases short, with 6 bases between. Germline lookup yields CDR1 WNHNN and CDR2 SYGVQD (reference sequence).

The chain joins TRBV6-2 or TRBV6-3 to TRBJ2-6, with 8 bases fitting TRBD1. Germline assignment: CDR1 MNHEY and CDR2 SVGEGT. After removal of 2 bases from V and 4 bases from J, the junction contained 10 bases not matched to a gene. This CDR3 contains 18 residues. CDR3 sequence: CASSYRQGFSLGANVLTF. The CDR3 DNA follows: TGTGCCAGCAGTTACCGACAGGGGTTTTCGTTGGGGGCCAACGTCCTGACTTTC.

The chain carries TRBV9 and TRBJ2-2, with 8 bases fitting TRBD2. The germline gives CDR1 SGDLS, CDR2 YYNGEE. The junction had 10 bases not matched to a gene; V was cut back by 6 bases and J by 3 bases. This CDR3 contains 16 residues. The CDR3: CASTEGTSGHTGELFF. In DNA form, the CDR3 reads TGTGCCAGCACCGAGGGCACTAGCGGTCACACCGGGGAGCTGTTTTTT.

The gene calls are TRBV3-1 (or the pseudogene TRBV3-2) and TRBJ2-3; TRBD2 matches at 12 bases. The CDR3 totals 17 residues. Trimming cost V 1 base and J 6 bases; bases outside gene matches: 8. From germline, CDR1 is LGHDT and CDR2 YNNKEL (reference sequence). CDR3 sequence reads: CASSQGITSGGPDTQYF. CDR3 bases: TGTGCCAGCAGCCAAGGGATAACTAGCGGGGGGCCGGATACGCAGTATTTT.

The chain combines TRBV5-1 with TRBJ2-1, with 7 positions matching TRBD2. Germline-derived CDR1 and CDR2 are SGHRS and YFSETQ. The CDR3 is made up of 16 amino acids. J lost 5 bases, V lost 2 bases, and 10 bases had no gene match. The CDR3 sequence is CASSLIRDYTDNEQFF. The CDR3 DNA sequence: TGCGCCAGCAGCTTAATCCGGGACTATACAGACAATGAGCAGTTCTTC.

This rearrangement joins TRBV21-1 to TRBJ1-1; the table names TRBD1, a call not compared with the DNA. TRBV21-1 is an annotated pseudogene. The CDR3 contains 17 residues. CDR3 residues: CASSSRDSLAENTEAFF. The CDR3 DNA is TGTGCCAGCAGCAGCCGGGACAGCCTGGCCGAGAACACTGAAGCTTTCTTT.

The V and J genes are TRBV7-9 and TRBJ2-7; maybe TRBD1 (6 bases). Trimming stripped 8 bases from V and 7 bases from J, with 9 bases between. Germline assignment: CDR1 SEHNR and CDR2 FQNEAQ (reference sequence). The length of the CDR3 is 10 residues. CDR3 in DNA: TGTGCCAGCGCCCAGGGGGAGCAGTACTTC. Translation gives CASAQGEQYF.